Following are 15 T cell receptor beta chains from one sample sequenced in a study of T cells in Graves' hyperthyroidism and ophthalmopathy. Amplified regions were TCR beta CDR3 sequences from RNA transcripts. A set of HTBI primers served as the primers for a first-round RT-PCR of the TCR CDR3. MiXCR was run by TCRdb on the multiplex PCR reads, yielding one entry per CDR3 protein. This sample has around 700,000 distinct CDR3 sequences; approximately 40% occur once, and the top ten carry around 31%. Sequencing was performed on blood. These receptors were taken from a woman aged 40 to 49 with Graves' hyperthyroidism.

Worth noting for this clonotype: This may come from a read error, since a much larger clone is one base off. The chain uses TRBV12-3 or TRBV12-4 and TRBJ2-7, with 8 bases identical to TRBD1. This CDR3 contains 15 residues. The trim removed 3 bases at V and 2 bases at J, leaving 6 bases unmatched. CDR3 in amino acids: CASSFGQGGPYEQYF. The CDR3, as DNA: TGTGCCAGCAGTTTCGGACAGGGAGGCCCCTACGAGCAGTACTTC.

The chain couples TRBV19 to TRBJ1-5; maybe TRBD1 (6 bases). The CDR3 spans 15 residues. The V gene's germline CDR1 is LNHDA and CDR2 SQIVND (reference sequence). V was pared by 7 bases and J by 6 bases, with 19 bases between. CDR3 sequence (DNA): TGTGCCAGTACCCAGACAGGCTCCCTATTTCAGCCCCAGCATTTT. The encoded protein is CASTQTGSLFQPQHF.

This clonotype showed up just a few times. The CDR3 DNA is TGTGCCAGCAGCCTCAGGGGACAGTCAACCTATAATTCACCCCTCCACTTT. Translation gives CASSLRGQSTYNSPLHF. This chain connects TRBV14 to TRBJ1-6; 7 bases map to TRBD1. The V gene end was trimmed by 4 bases and the J gene end by 2 bases; junction bases not matched to a gene: 8. Germline V CDR1 and CDR2: SGHDN, FVKESK. This CDR3 spans 17 amino acids.

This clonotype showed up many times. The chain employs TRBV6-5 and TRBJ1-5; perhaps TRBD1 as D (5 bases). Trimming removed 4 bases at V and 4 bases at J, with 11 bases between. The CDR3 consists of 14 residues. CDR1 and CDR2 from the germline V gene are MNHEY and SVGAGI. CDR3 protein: CASSSPGRNQPQHF. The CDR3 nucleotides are TGTGCCAGCAGTTCGCCGGGGCGTAATCAGCCCCAGCATTTT.

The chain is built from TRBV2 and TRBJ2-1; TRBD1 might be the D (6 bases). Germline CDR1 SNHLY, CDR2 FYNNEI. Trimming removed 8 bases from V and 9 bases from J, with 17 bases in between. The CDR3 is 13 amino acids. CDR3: CASVGQGIIEQFF. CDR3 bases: TGTGCCAGCGTGGGGCAGGGGATTATTGAGCAGTTCTTC.

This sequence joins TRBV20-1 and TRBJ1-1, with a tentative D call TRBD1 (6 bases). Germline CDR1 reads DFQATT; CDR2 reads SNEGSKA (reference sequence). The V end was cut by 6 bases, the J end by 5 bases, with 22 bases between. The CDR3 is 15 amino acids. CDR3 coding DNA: TGCAGTGCCCCGACGGCGGGGGGCGACGTGACTGAAGCTTTCTTT. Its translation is CSAPTAGGDVTEAFF.

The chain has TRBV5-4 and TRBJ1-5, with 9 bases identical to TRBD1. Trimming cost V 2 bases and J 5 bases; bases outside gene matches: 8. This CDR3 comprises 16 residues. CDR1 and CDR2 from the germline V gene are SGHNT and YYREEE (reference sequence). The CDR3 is CASSLIGRQGDQPQHF. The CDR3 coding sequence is TGTGCCAGCAGCTTAATAGGCCGACAGGGGGATCAGCCCCAGCATTTT. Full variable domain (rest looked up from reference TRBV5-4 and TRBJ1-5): ETGVTQSPTHLIKTRGQQVTLRCSSQSGHNTVSWYQQALGQGPQFIFQYYREEENGRGNFPPRFSGLQFPNYSSELNVNALELDDSALYLCASSLIGRQGDQPQHFGDGTRLSIL.

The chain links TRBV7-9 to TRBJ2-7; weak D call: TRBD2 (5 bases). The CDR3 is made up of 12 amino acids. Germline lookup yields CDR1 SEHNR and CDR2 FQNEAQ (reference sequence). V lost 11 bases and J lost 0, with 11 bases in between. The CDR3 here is CASGLSSYEQYF. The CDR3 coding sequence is TGTGCCTCCGGACTGAGCTCCTACGAGCAGTACTTC.

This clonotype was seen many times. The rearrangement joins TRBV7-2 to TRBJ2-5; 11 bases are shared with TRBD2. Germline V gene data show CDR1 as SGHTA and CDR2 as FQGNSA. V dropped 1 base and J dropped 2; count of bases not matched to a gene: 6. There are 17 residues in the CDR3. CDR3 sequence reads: CASSLGLAGGIQETQYF. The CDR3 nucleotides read TGTGCCAGCAGCTTAGGGCTAGCGGGGGGAATACAAGAGACCCAGTACTTC.

The CDR3 is CASRRLFNTEAFF. The CDR3, as DNA: TGCGCCAGCAGGCGACTGTTCAACACTGAAGCTTTCTTT. V is TRBV4-1 and J is TRBJ1-1; D is unresolved. Germline V gives CDR1 MGHRA, CDR2 YSYEKL. The V and J ends lost 6 bases and 2 bases respectively, with 10 bases between them. CDR3 length: 13 amino acids.

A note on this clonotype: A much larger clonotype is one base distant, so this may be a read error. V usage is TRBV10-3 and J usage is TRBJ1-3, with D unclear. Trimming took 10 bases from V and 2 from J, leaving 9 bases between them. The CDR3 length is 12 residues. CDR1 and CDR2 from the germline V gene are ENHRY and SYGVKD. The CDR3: CATEDPGNTIYF. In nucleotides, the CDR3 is TGTGCCACCGAGGATCCTGGAAACACCATATATTTT.

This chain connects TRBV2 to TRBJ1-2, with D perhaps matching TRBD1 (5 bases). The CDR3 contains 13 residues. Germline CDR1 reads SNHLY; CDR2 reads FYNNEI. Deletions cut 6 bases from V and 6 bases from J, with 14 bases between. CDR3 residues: CASRSGTEDGYTF. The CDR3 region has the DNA TGTGCCAGCAGGTCCGGGACTGAAGATGGCTACACCTTC.

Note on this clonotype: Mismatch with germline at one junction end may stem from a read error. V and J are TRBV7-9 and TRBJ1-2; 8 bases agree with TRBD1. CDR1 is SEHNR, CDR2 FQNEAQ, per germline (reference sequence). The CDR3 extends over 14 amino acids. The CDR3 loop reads CVSSGPGGAIGYTF. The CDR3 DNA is TGTGTCAGCAGCGGGCCAGGGGGCGCTATTGGCTACACCTTC.

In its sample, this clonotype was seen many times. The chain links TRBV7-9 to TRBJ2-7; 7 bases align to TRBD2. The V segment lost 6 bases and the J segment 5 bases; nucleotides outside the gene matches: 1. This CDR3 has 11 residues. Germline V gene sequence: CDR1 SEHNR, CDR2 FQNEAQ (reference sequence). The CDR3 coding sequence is TGTGCCAGCAGGGGAGGGGACGAGCAGTACTTC. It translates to CASRGGDEQYF.

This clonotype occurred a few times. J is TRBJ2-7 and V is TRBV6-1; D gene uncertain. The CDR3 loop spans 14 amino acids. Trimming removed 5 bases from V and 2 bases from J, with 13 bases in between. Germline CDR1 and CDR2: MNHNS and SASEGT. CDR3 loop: CASSRLRAPYEQYF. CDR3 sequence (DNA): TGTGCCAGCAGTCGCCTCCGTGCCCCCTACGAGCAGTACTTC.